This T cell receptor beta chain was identified in a study of blood T cells in healthy people across ages (dated by TCRdb to between 2014 and 2017). Context from the whole study: In model experiments, template switching captured roughly one uniquely barcoded TCR beta cDNA molecule for every two T cells. Using deep sequencing normalized with unique cDNA molecular identifiers, the study measured how TCR beta repertoire diversity changes with age. Donors were grouped into four age groups: young (average approximately 16 years), middle-aged (39), aged (around 60) and long-lived (about 90). To avoid experimental bias, donors of different ages were spread randomly across the sequencing lanes. Two additional independent replicas of 1 million unique cDNA reads from the same blood draw were analyzed for two donors (one aged 18 to 30 and one aged 80 or older).

The approximately 41 donors, aged about 6 to 100 years, were systemically healthy Caucasian individuals from Russia. Approximately 11 milliliters of peripheral blood were drawn from each donor into EDTA-treated Vacutainer tubes. Ficoll-Paque density-gradient centrifugation was used to isolate PBMCs, with at least 6.5 million per sample. Trizol reagent was used to extract total RNA from the PBMCs, yielding at least 6 micrograms per sample. For every donor, flow cytometry on a PBMC aliquot measured the percentage of naive CD45RAhigh/CD27high T cells. To prepare the library, 5' RACE was applied. The sequencer listed for this sample is Illumina HiSeq 2500. The second PCR ran for roughly 7 to 12 cycles and used a J-beta primer mix along with a sample-barcoded 5' primer. A unique molecular identifier was introduced onto each TCR beta cDNA molecule by a template-switch 5' adaptor carrying 12 random nucleotides. At least 2.5 million CDR3-containing paired-end reads were obtained from each sample. The Mint cDNA synthesis kit, primed by a TRBC-specific oligonucleotide, was used to synthesize first-strand cDNA from all RNA. All cDNA was treated with uracil-DNA glycosylase and then went through a first 18-cycle PCR with the universal primers M1SS and BC2_uni_R. The original pipeline was this. For normalization, 1 million high-quality reads were randomly selected from each sample, with every read carrying a distinct molecular identifier. Instead of being binned into consensus sequences, reads with shared molecular identifiers were discarded. CDR3 identification, clonotype clustering and error correction used MiTCR with a Q25 quality threshold and the strictest error-elimination algorithm. A nonparametric unseen species model with Euler transformation was used to estimate lower-bound total TCR beta diversity. Through fastp at Q25 and MiXCR, TCRdb rebuilt clones from the public reads, retaining in-frame beta chains. Merged by CDR3 protein, the rows form single entries marked with the most common genes and DNA. TCRdb, not the original authors, processed these V and J calls. In this sample the table shows some 710,000 distinct CDR3 sequences, about 42% of which occur a single time. The top ten clonotypes cover 15% to 20% of the sample.

The CDR3 runs 14 residues from the cysteine to the phenylalanine. The sequence is cut down to CDR3 DNA, 42 bases in frame from base 1. Ends trimmed: V by 4 bases, J by 3 bases; bases unmatched to a gene: 6. Based on the germline V gene (reference sequence), the CDR1 and CDR2 sequences are MNHNY and SVGAGI. Beyond this particular receptor, the publication reports: Observed TCR beta diversity per million T cells fell roughly linearly with age, and a significant reduction was already apparent by age around 44. Donor CMV infection status was unknown, potentially confounding age-related changes in expanded clonotypes. The percentage of naive T cells measured by flow cytometry correlated strongly with observed TCR beta diversity. Estimates of total diversity based on one million sequenced T cells were considered lower bounds and underestimates. The long-lived group showed more naive CD4+ T cells, fewer expanded clones and increased TCR diversity than the aged group, suggesting age selection. Conclusive comparison of naive and antigen-experienced compartments was prevented by the profiling of bulk unsorted PBMCs.

This clonotype was found a few times. No antigen is known for it. One base away there is no much larger clone; base qualities are not given. The sample was blood. The clonotype was recovered from a man older than 75 in good health. The rearrangement combines TRBV6-6 with TRBJ2-7; 7 bases in the junction line up with TRBD2. The nucleotides read TGTGCCAGCAGTTTGTCTAGCGGTCTCTACGAGCAGTACTTC. It is translated as CASSLSSGLYEQYF.